This T cell receptor (beta chain) was recorded in a study of OX40 agonist ivuxolimab in advanced cancers. In terms of the full investigation: The costimulatory receptor OX40 (CD134) was targeted by ivuxolimab, a fully human IgG2 agonistic monoclonal antibody. The monotherapy dose-escalation portion (N ≈ 56 patients) of the phase I ivuxolimab trial is reported in the paper. The dose-escalation cohort was approximately 83% male with a mean age of about 60 years, ranging from roughly 23 to 90. Peripheral TCRbeta sequencing was intended to test whether TCR sequence diversity was altered and clonal T-cell expansion was caused by ivuxolimab. Partial responses occurred in three dose-escalation patients, of whom one had hepatocellular carcinoma and two had cutaneous melanoma. Intravenous ivuxolimab was administered to patients every 2 weeks at six dose levels: 0.01, 0.1, 0.3, 1.5, 3 and 10 mg/kg. Of the approximately 50 dose-escalation patients, hepatocellular carcinoma was present in around 20, melanoma in around 15, renal cell carcinoma in 9 and head and neck cancer in 9. Prior anti-PD-1, anti-PD-L1 or anti-CTLA-4 therapy was permitted, and checkpoint inhibitors had been received by 30% to 40% of dose-escalation patients.

A word on this clone: It lacks a known antigen. No base qualities exist here, and no much larger clone lies one base off it.

The trial excluded patients who had a history of autoimmune disease or were on systemic immunosuppression. In every dose cohort, peripheral blood was drawn for TCR sequencing at baseline, cycle 4 day 1, and cycle 7 day 1. Samples were obtained from an open-label, multicenter, first-in-human phase I dose-escalation trial of ivuxolimab. The trial enrolled adults with locally advanced or metastatic head and neck squamous cell, hepatocellular, melanoma or renal cell carcinoma. Before TCR sequencing, CD4+ and CD8+ T cells were separately sorted from peripheral blood. Study-wide findings and limitations: At doses of 0.1 to 3.0 mg/kg, clonal expansion of both CD4+ and CD8+ blood T cells was observed from baseline to week 6. Low levels of normalized T-cell clonal expansion were also seen in some patients who did not respond. On average, CD8+ T cells showed more expanded clones than CD4+ T cells after ivuxolimab. In partial responders in the 0.1-3.0 mg/kg groups, normalized peripheral clonal expansion was found to be among the lowest, especially among CD8+ T cells. The antigen specificity of the peripheral T cells that underwent clonal expansion was not determined.

Genomic DNA was extracted from sorted cells for sequencing of the TCRbeta CDR3 region. TCRbeta CDR3 regions were sequenced using the immunoSEQ Assay. What TCRdb holds here is the immuneACCESS table cut down to in-frame rearrangements. Part of the clones is not present; checked against another copy, under half of the missing clones reflect an unresolved V gene, and the others are unexplained. This sample is represented by 85,000 to 100,000 clones; more than 70% of them were singletons. The ten largest clones take up approximately 0.2% of the sample. V is reduced by 4 bases and J by 2 bases, leaving a spacing of 12 bases between them. The CDR1 and CDR2 encoded by the germline V gene are SGHRS and YFSETQ. Taken from cysteine to phenylalanine, the CDR3 has 15 residues. Just CDR3 DNA is preserved here, 45 bases in frame from base 1.

The sequence joins TRBV5-1 to TRBJ2-2, and TRBD2 may be the D gene, going by 6 matching bases. This sample comprised CD4+ or CD8+ T cells sorted from blood, obtained in a trial of the OX40 agonist ivuxolimab. The receptor's source is an adult with an advanced solid tumor such as melanoma, head and neck, liver or kidney cancer. The CDR3 region reads CASSLGTPNTGELFF. The nucleotides read TGCGCCAGCAGCCTCGGGACTCCTAACACCGGGGAGCTGTTTTTT.